These 28 T cell receptor beta chains came from one sample sequenced in a study of control samples from healthy donors and cancer patients. The assay was immunoSEQ multiplex PCR, and TCRdb's table has in-frame clones only and misses some. The data hold approximately 70,000 clones, with approximately 84% observed a single time. Input material: blood. All receptors come from a man aged 45-65 years in good health.

The V call is TRBV7-2, the J call TRBJ2-1; 10 bases line up with TRBD2. Per germline, CDR1 SGHTA and CDR2 FQGNSA. After removal of 2 bases from V and 6 bases from J, the junction contained 10 bases not matched to a gene. CDR3 length: 17 amino acids. CDR3 DNA sequence: TGTGCCAGCAGCTTATTGGGAGCGGGAGGGGTTTCCAATGAGCAGTTCTTC. As protein: CASSLLGAGGVSNEQFF.

Only one count was recorded for this clone. The chain carries TRBV5-6 and TRBJ2-6, with 11 bases aligning to TRBD2. The V segment lost 4 bases and the J segment 2 bases; nucleotides outside the gene matches: 8. This CDR3 contains 18 residues. Germline values: CDR1 SGHDT, CDR2 YYEEEE. The CDR3 DNA is TGTGCCAGCAGCCCTGAACTAGCGGGAGTACCTGGGGCCAACGTCCTGACTTTC. It yields the protein CASSPELAGVPGANVLTF.

The chain carries TRBV9 and TRBJ1-2, with 7 nucleotides matching TRBD1. The CDR3 has 16 amino acids. Germline V gene lookup returns CDR1 SGDLS and CDR2 YYNGEE. J was trimmed by 5 bases and V by 0 bases; bases with no gene match: 10. The CDR3, as DNA: TGTGCCAGCAGCGTAGACTTGGGACAGAACGCTTATGGCTACACCTTC. Its translation: CASSVDLGQNAYGYTF.

V and J are TRBV7-9 and TRBJ2-1, with 8 positions matching TRBD2. Germline lookup yields CDR1 SEHNR and CDR2 FQNEAQ (reference sequence). With V trimmed by 5 bases and J by 1 base, 10 bases remained unmatched. The CDR3 loop spans 17 amino acids. The CDR3 nucleotides read TGTGCCAGCAGCCCCCGGGGGCTAGCGGGTTCCTACAATGAGCAGTTCTTC. It encodes CASSPRGLAGSYNEQFF.

The gene calls are TRBV7-6 and TRBJ2-1; TRBD2 agrees at 10 bases. Germline V gives CDR1 SGHVS, CDR2 FNYEAQ. The CDR3 consists of 13 residues. The V and J ends lost 1 base and 9 bases, in that order; junction bases with no gene match: 0. The CDR3 spells CASSLGTSGEQFF. Here the CDR3 DNA reads TGTGCCAGCAGCTTAGGGACTAGCGGTGAGCAGTTCTTC.

The chain combines TRBV2 with TRBJ1-6; TRBD1 aligns across 10 bases. The germline V gene has CDR1 SNHLY and CDR2 FYNNEI. The length of the CDR3 is 15 residues. V was clipped by 6 bases and J by 7 bases; unmatched bases: 6. The CDR3, as DNA: TGTGCCAGCAGCTCTGACAGGGGGCCCAATTCACCCCTCCACTTT. Protein: CASSSDRGPNSPLHF.

This clone has only one observation. The gene calls are TRBV11-3 and TRBJ1-1; TRBD1 agrees at 7 bases. V shed 2 bases, J shed 1 base, and the junction held 4 bases outside the gene matches. Germline V gene data show CDR1 as SGHNT and CDR2 as YENEEA. This CDR3 is 15 amino acids long. CDR3 bases: TGTGCCAGCAGCTTATTGCAGGGGGGGAACACTGAAGCTTTCTTT. Amino acid sequence: CASSLLQGGNTEAFF. Variable domain in full (rest from reference TRBV11-3 and TRBJ1-1): EAGVVQSPRYKIIEKKQPVAFWCNPISGHNTLYWYLQNLGQGPELLIRYENEEAVDDSQLPKDRFSAERLKGVDSTLKIQPAELGDSAVYLCASSLLQGGNTEAFFGQGTRLTVV.

The DNA for the CDR3 is TGCGCCAGCAGACTCCCGGGACTAGCGGCAGACAATGAGCAGTTCTTC. Translating gives CASRLPGLAADNEQFF. The rearrangement links TRBV5-1 to TRBJ2-1; 11 nucleotides match TRBD2. The junction had 9 bases not matched to a gene; V was cut back by 5 bases and J by 5 bases. The V gene's germline CDR1 is SGHRS and CDR2 YFSETQ. The CDR3 contains 16 residues.

The rearrangement joins TRBV4-3 to TRBJ2-3, with TRBD2 matching 9 bases. Germline CDR1 reads LGHNA; CDR2 reads YSLEER. There are 16 residues in the CDR3. With V trimmed by 2 bases and J by 0 bases, 3 bases remained unmatched. CDR3 sequence (DNA): TGCGCCAGCAGCCAATTAGCGGGAGTAAGCACAGATACGCAGTATTTT. Amino acids: CASSQLAGVSTDTQYF.

This rearrangement joins TRBV5-5 to TRBJ1-1; D is unclear. V was cut by 4 bases and J by 4 bases, with 11 bases left in between. Germline V lookup: CDR1 SGHKS, CDR2 YYEKEE (reference sequence). This CDR3 is 13 amino acids long. The CDR3 coding sequence is TGTGCCAGCAGCCCATCTATGGGCACTGAAGCTTTCTTT. It yields the protein CASSPSMGTEAFF.

The rearrangement joins TRBV7-8 to TRBJ1-1; no reliable D call. The CDR3 is 13 amino acids. The V and J ends lost 2 bases and 6 bases respectively, with 10 bases between them. Per germline, CDR1 SGHVS and CDR2 FQNEAQ. The CDR3 protein is CASSLRRWSEAFF. CDR3 nucleotide sequence: TGTGCCAGCAGCTTAAGAAGATGGTCTGAAGCTTTCTTT. Together with reference TRBV7-8 and TRBJ1-1, the CDR3 gives the full variable domain: GAGVSQSPRYKVAKRGQDVALRCDPISGHVSLFWYQQALGQGPEFLTYFQNEAQLDKSGLPSDRFFAERPEGSVSTLKIQRTQQEDSAVYLCASSLRRWSEAFFGQGTRLTVV.

The chain uses TRBV19 and TRBJ1-6, with TRBD1 matching 10 bases. Germline CDR1 reads LNHDA; CDR2 reads SQIVND (reference sequence). CDR3 length: 15 residues. Trimming took 5 bases from V and 6 from J; bases not matched to a gene: 4. The DNA of the CDR3 is TGTGCCAGTAGTTCGACAGGGGGCTCTAATTCACCCCTCCACTTT. This codes for CASSSTGGSNSPLHF.

The chain's CDR3 is CASSTTGSSYEQYF. The CDR3 DNA is TGCGCCAGCAGCACGACAGGGTCCTCCTACGAGCAGTACTTC. V and J are TRBV5-1 and TRBJ2-7, with 7 bases matching TRBD1. Per germline, CDR1 SGHRS and CDR2 YFSETQ. V lost 4 bases, J lost 0 bases, and 4 bases stayed unmatched. The CDR3 totals 14 residues. Drawing the rest from reference TRBV5-1 and TRBJ2-7, the complete variable domain is KAGVTQTPRYLIKTRGQQVTLSCSPISGHRSVSWYQQTPGQGLQFLFEYFSETQRNKGNFPGRFSGRQFSNSRSEMNVSTLELGDSALYLCASSTTGSSYEQYFGPGTRLTVT.

This clone was picked up one time. The chain uses TRBV2 and TRBJ2-7; 10 positions agree with TRBD1. CDR1 SNHLY and CDR2 FYNNEI come from the germline V gene. V lost 1 base to trimming and J lost 5 bases; unmatched junction nucleotides: 2. The length of the CDR3 is 14 residues. The CDR3 sequence is CASSEGGQGNEQYF. The DNA for the CDR3 is TGTGCCAGCAGTGAAGGGGGACAGGGGAACGAGCAGTACTTC.

The rearrangement joins TRBV7-9 to TRBJ1-6; 10 bases match TRBD1. The trim removed 4 bases at V and 7 bases at J, leaving 13 bases unmatched. CDR3 length: 18 amino acids. CDR1 and CDR2 (germline): SEHNR, FQNEAQ (reference sequence). CDR3 nucleotides: TGTGCCAGCAGCTCCCGCCAGGGACAGGGGATAATAAATTCACCCCTCCACTTT. It translates to CASSSRQGQGIINSPLHF.

J is TRBJ2-1 and V is TRBV5-4; TRBD2 aligns across 7 bases. Germline V gives CDR1 SGHNT, CDR2 YYREEE (reference sequence). The junction had 14 bases not matched to a gene; V was cut back by 4 bases and J by 7 bases. This CDR3 is built from 16 residues. This chain's CDR3 is CASSRGVRERLNEQFF. CDR3 sequence (DNA): TGTGCCAGCAGCCGAGGGGTGCGGGAGAGGTTGAATGAGCAGTTCTTC.

DNA of the CDR3: TGTGCCAGCAGCTTAGCAGGGTTGAATCAGCCCCAGCATTTT. Its translation is CASSLAGLNQPQHF. V usage is TRBV7-2 and J usage is TRBJ1-5; D is unclear. V was shortened by 0 bases and J by 4 bases, with 7 bases between the two germline ends. This CDR3 region has 14 residues. CDR1 is SGHTA and CDR2 is FQGNSA in the germline V gene.

This clone was observed a few times. The chain combines TRBV5-4 with TRBJ2-7; possibly TRBD2 for D (6 bases). The germline V gene has CDR1 SGHNT and CDR2 YYREEE (reference sequence). V was pared by 4 bases and J by 0 bases, with 11 bases between. The length of the CDR3 is 14 residues. The CDR3 here is CASSPPTSSYEQYF. Written as DNA, the CDR3 is TGTGCCAGCAGCCCACCGACTAGCTCCTACGAGCAGTACTTC.

The J gene is TRBJ2-2, the V gene TRBV29-1, with D hard to call. This CDR3 is built from 11 residues. Trimming pared 8 bases from V and 7 bases from J, leaving 11 bases between. Germline CDR1 reads SQVTM; CDR2 reads ANQGSEA. The CDR3 sequence is CSTRTGGELFF. The CDR3 nucleotides read TGCAGCACTCGGACGGGCGGGGAGCTGTTTTTT.

The chain combines TRBV5-1 with TRBJ2-1, with D hard to call. Germline CDR1 is SGHRS and CDR2 is YFSETQ. Between the trimmed V and J ends, which lost 0 bases and 2 bases, there was a span of 12 bases. There are 16 residues in the CDR3. The CDR3 DNA sequence: TGCGCCAGCAGCTTGGGACCGGGCACAACCTACAATGAGCAGTTCTTC. This codes for CASSLGPGTTYNEQFF.

The chain is built from TRBV2 and TRBJ2-2; 7 positions match TRBD2. Trimming cost V 6 bases and J 2 bases; bases outside gene matches: 9. Germline CDR1 SNHLY, CDR2 FYNNEI. The CDR3 runs 16 residues. Here the CDR3 reads CASSSEGGSNTGELFF. The CDR3 DNA follows: TGTGCCAGCAGCTCGGAGGGAGGGAGTAACACCGGGGAGCTGTTTTTT.

The chain is built from TRBV24-1 and TRBJ2-7; 14 bases align to TRBD2. This CDR3 is built from 16 residues. J lost 3 bases, V lost 3 bases, and 3 bases had no gene match. Germline V lookup: CDR1 KGHDR, CDR2 SFDVKD. The CDR3 coding sequence is TGTGCCACCAGTGATGTGGGGACTAGCGGGAGCTACGAGCAGTACTTC. Its translation is CATSDVGTSGSYEQYF.

The rearrangement links TRBV6-6 to TRBJ1-5; possible D gene TRBD1, 6 bases. This CDR3 is 15 amino acids long. V dropped 6 bases and J dropped 6 bases, with 18 bases sitting between them. CDR1 is MNHNY, CDR2 SVGAGI, per germline (reference sequence). DNA of the CDR3: TGTGCCAGCAGCCCCCAGTTGGGGGCAGGTCAGCCCCAGCATTTT. This encodes CASSPQLGAGQPQHF.

J is TRBJ2-3 and V is TRBV4-3; D gene unclear. The CDR3 is made up of 14 amino acids. The V and J ends lost 2 bases and 0 bases respectively, with 6 bases between them. CDR1 LGHNA and CDR2 YSLEER come from the germline V gene. The CDR3 region is CASSQRASTDTQYF. The DNA for the CDR3 is TGCGCCAGCAGCCAACGCGCTAGCACAGATACGCAGTATTTT.

This chain joins TRBV18 and TRBJ1-1; TRBD1 agrees at 7 bases. The germline V gene has CDR1 KGHSH and CDR2 LQKENI. V gave up 3 bases and J gave up 2 bases; unmatched junction bases: 9. This CDR3 spans 16 amino acids. The CDR3 DNA follows: TGTGCCAGCTCACCTCCGTTTAACAGGGGAAACACTGAAGCTTTCTTT. Its protein product is CASSPPFNRGNTEAFF.

The chain employs TRBV5-4 and TRBJ2-1; the D call may be TRBD1 or TRBD2 (5 bases each). Germline V gene sequence: CDR1 SGHNT, CDR2 YYREEE (reference sequence). The CDR3 loop spans 16 amino acids. Trimming took 4 bases from V and 7 from J, leaving 21 bases between them. The CDR3 DNA sequence: TGTGCCAGCAGCCCTCTTCCCGGGACGACCCGTAATGAGCAGTTCTTC. Translating gives CASSPLPGTTRNEQFF. Using reference TRBV5-4 and TRBJ2-1 for the parts outside the CDR3, the full variable domain is ETGVTQSPTHLIKTRGQQVTLRCSSQSGHNTVSWYQQALGQGPQFIFQYYREEENGRGNFPPRFSGLQFPNYSSELNVNALELDDSALYLCASSPLPGTTRNEQFFGPGTRLTVL.

The chain has TRBV6-5 and TRBJ2-7; D might be TRBD2 (6 bases). Germline V gene sequence: CDR1 MNHEY, CDR2 SVGAGI. Trimming pared 2 bases from V and 3 bases from J, leaving 14 bases between. The CDR3 has 15 residues. The CDR3 DNA reads TGTGCCAGCAGTTACGGTTCGGGAGCGGGCTACGAGCAGTACTTC. Translation gives CASSYGSGAGYEQYF.

The chain joins TRBV13 to TRBJ2-7; TRBD2 is a possible D gene (5 bases). Trimming cost V 2 bases and J 1 base, with 12 bases left between them. The CDR3 extends over 15 amino acids. Germline values: CDR1 PRHDT, CDR2 FYEKMQ (reference sequence). The CDR3 is CASSLLGLDSYEQYF. The CDR3 nucleotides read TGTGCCAGCAGCTTACTAGGACTGGATTCCTACGAGCAGTACTTC.